This TCR beta chain comes out of a study of cytomegalovirus exposure and HLA in healthy donors. General study findings and limits: Further analysis was carried out later, and it showed several of the most significant clusters appearing linked to common viral pathogens. The classifier, whose performance was assessed in both the original and validation cohorts, reportedly diagnosed cytomegalovirus status with high specificity and sensitivity. Accurate prediction of HLA-A and HLA-B alleles (for most subjects) was reportedly achieved from TCR beta sequences.

The CDR3 has 18 residues. The trim removed 1 base at V and 6 bases at J, leaving 7 bases unmatched. Germline CDR1 reads SGHTA; CDR2 reads FQGTGA. Primers included in the PCR were 60 Vbeta and 13 Jbeta primers. Repertoires were generated with immunoSEQ multiplex PCR, while TCRdb's copy carries only in-frame clones and drops some. The sample yields roughly 140,000 clones, around 73% seen once. This clone has just a few counts. The antigen is undetermined. The rearrangement uses TRBV7-3 and TRBJ2-1, with 15 bases identical to TRBD2. The origin of this receptor is a human donor in good health. Sequencing was done on a sample of PBMCs. The CDR3, as DNA: TGTGCCAGCAGCTTAAAGGGGTTGGGACTAGCGGGAGGCAATGAGCAGTTCTTC. Its translation is CASSLKGLGLAGGNEQFF.